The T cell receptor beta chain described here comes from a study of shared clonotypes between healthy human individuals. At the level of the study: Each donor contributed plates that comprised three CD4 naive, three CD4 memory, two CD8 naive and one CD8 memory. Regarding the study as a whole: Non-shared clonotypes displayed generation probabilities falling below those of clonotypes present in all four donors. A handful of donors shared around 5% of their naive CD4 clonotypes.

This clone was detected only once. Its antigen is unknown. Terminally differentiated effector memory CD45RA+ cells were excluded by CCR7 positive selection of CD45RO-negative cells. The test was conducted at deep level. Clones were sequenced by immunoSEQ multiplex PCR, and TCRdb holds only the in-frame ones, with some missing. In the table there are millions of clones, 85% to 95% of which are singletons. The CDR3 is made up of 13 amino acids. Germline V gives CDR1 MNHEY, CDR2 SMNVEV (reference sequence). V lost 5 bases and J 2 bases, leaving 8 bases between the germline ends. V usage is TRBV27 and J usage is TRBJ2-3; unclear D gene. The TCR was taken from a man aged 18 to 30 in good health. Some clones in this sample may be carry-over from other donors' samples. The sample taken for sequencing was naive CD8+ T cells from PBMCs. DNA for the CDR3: TGTGCCAGCAGTCAGGACCTCACAGATACGCAGTATTTT. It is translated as CASSQDLTDTQYF.